This T cell receptor (beta chain) was captured in a study of graft-versus-host responses after intestinal transplantation. Study-wide results and caveats: GvH clones surfaced in recipient marrow, some emerging earlier in ileum or blood. The study associated peak circulating GvH clone levels with early post-transplant HvG declines.

Using immunoSEQ multiplex PCR, the repertoire was profiled, and TCRdb retains in-frame clones only, with some absent. The sample records 43,000 or so clones, about 95% being singletons. Looked up from germline, CDR1 is MNHEY and CDR2 is SMNVEV (reference sequence). V was shortened by 3 bases and J by 7 bases, with 18 bases between the two germline ends. This CDR3 region has 15 residues. On this clone itself: Antigen: not known.

The V and J genes are TRBV27 and TRBJ2-5, with D uncertain. The sequence was obtained from a human patient who received an intestinal transplant, so some T cells may come from the graft donor. The starting material was PBMCs, obtained approximately 350 days after intestinal transplant. CDR3 bases: TGTGCCAGCAGTTTTTCCATGCCCGGGTTGGGGACCCAGTACTTC. As protein: CASSFSMPGLGTQYF.